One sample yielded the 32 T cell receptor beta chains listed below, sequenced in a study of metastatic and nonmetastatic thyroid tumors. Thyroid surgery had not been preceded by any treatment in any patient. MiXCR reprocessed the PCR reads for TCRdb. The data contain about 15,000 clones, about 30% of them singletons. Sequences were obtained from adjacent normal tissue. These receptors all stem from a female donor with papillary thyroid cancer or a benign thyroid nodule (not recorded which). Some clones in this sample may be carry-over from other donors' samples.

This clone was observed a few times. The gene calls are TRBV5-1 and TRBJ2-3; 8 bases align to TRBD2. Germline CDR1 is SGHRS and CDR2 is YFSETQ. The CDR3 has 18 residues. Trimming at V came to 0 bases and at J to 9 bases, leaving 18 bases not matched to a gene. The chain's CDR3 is CASSLGLGGGPARGTQYF. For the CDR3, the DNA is TGCGCCAGCAGCTTGGGGTTGGGCGGGGGGCCCGCCCGGGGGACGCAGTATTTT.

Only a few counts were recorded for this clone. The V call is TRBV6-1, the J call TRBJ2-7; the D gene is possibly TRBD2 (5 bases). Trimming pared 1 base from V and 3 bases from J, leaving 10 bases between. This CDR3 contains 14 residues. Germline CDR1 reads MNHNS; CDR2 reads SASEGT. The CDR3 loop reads CASSEVGALYEQYF. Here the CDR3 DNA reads TGTGCCAGCAGTGAAGTGGGAGCACTCTACGAGCAGTACTTC.

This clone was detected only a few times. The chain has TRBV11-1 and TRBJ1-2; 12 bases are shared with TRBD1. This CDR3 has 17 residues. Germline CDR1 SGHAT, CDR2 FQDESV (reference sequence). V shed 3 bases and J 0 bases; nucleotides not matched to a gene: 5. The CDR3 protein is CASSFGTGGAANYGYTF. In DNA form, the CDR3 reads TGTGCCAGCAGCTTCGGGACAGGGGGCGCAGCTAACTATGGCTACACCTTC. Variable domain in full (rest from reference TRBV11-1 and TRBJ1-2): EAEVAQSPRYKITEKSQAVAFWCDPISGHATLYWYRQILGQGPELLVQFQDESVVDDSQLPKDRFSAERLKGVDSTLKIQPAELGDSAMYLCASSFGTGGAANYGYTFGSGTRLTVV.

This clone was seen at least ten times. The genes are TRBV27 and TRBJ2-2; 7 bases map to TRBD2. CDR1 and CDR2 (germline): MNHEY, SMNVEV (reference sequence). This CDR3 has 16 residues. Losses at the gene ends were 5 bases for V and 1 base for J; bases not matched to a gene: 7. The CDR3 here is CASSPLAERNTGELFF. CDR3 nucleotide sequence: TGTGCCAGCAGTCCGCTAGCGGAGAGGAACACCGGGGAGCTGTTTTTT.

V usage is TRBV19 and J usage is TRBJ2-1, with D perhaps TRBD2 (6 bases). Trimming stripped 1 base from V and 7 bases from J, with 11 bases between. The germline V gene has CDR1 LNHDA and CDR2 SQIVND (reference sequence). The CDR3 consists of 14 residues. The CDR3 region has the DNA TGTGCCAGTAGTATAGGCGGGGTCTGGAATGAGCAGTTCTTC. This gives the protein CASSIGGVWNEQFF.

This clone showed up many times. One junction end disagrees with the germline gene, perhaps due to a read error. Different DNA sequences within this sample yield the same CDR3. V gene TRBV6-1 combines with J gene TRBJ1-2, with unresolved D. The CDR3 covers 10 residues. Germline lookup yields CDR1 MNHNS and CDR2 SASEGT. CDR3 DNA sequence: TGTGCCAGCAGGGAAGATGGCTACACCTTC. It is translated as CASREDGYTF.

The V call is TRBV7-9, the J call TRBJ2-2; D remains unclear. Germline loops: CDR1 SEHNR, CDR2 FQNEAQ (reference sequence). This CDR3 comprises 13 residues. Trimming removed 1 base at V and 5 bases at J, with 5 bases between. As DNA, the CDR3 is TGTGCCAGCAGCTTAGTATGGACCGGGGAGCTGTTTTTT. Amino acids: CASSLVWTGELFF.

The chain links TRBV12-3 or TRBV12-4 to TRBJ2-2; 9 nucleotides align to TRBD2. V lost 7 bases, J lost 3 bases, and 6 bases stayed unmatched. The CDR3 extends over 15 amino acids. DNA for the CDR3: TGTGCCAGCAATATAGCGGGAGAGTACACCGGGGAGCTGTTTTTT. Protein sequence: CASNIAGEYTGELFF.

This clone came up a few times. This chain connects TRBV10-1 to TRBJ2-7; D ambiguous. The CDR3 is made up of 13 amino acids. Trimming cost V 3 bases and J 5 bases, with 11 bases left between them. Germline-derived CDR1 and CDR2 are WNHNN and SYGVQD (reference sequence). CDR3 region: CASSEVTGHEQYF. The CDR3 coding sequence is TGCGCCAGCAGTGAAGTCACGGGCCACGAGCAGTACTTC.

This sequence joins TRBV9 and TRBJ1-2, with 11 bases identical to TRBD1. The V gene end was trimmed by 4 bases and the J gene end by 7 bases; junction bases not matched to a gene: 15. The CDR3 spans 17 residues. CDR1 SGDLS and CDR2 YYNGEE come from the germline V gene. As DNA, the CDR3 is TGTGCCAGCAGCTTAATGGACAGGGGGCGAGGAACTGGTGGCTACACCTTC. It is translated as CASSLMDRGRGTGGYTF.

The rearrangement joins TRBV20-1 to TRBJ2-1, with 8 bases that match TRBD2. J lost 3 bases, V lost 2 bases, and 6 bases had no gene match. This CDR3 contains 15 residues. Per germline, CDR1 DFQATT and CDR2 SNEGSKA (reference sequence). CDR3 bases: TGCAGTGCTAGACCGAGCGGGAGCCACTACAATGAGCAGTTCTTC. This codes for CSARPSGSHYNEQFF.

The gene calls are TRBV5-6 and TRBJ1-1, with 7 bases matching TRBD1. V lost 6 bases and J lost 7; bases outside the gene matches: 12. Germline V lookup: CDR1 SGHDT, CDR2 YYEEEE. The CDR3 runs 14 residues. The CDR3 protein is CASTTGSRTVEAFF. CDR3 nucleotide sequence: TGTGCCAGCACGACAGGGTCCAGAACAGTTGAAGCTTTCTTT.

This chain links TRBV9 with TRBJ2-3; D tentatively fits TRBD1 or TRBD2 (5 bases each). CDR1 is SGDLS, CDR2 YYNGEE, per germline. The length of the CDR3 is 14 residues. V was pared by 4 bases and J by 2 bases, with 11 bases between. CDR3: CASSPMGTTDTQYF. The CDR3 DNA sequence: TGTGCCAGCAGCCCGATGGGGACCACAGATACGCAGTATTTT.

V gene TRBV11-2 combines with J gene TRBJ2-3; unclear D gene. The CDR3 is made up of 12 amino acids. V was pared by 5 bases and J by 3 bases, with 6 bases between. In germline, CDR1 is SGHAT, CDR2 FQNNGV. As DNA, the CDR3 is TGTGCCAGCAGCCCAACTACAGATACGCAGTATTTT. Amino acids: CASSPTTDTQYF.

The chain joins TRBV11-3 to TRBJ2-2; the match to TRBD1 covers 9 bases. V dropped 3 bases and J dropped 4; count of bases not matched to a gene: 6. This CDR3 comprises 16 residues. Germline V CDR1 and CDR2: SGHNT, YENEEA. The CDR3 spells CASSLSGTGFTGELFF. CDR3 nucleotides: TGTGCCAGCAGCTTGTCCGGGACAGGGTTCACCGGGGAGCTGTTTTTT.

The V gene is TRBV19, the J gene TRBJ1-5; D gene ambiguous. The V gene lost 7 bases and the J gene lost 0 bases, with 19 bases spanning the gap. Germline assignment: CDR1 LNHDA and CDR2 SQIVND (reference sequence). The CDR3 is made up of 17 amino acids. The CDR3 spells CASKKPGRGDSNQPQHF. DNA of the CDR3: TGTGCCAGTAAAAAGCCAGGTCGAGGAGATAGCAATCAGCCCCAGCATTTT.

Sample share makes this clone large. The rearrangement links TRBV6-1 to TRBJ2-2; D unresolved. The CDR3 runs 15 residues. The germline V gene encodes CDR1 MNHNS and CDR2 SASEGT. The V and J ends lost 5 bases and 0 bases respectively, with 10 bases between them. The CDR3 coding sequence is TGTGCCAGCAGTCCGCGGACGGCGAACACCGGGGAGCTGTTTTTT. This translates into CASSPRTANTGELFF.

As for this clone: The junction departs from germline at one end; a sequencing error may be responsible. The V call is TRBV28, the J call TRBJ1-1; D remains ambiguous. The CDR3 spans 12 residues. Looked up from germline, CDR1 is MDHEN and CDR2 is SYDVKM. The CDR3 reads CLGGRGNTEAFF. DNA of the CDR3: TGCCTTGGAGGGCGAGGGAACACTGAAGCTTTCTTT. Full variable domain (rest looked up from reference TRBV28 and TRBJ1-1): DVKVTQSSRYLVKRTGEKVFLECVQDMDHENMFWYRQDPGLGLRLIYFSYDVKMKEKGDIPEGYSVSREKKERFSLILESASTNQTSMYLCLGGRGNTEAFFGQGTRLTVV.

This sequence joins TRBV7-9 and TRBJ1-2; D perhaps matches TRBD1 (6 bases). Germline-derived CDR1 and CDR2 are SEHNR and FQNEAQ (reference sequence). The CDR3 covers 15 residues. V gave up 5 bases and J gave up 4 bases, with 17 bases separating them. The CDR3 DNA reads TGTGCCAGCAGCGACGGACAGCCGGGCCTCTATGGCTACACCTTC. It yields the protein CASSDGQPGLYGYTF. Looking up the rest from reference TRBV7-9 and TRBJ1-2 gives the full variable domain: DTGVSQNPRHKITKRGQNVTFRCDPISEHNRLYWYRQTLGQGPEFLTYFQNEAQLEKSRLLSDRFSAERPKGSFSTLEIQRTEQGDSAMYLCASSDGQPGLYGYTFGSGTRLTVV.

The CDR3 coding sequence is TGCAGTGCCAGGGGGGGCGGCGCCTATGGCTACACCTTC. Its translation is CSARGGGAYGYTF. The J gene is TRBJ1-2, the V gene TRBV20-1, with 7 bases that match TRBD1. The germline V gene encodes CDR1 DFQATT and CDR2 SNEGSKA (reference sequence). V dropped 6 bases and J dropped 4; count of bases not matched to a gene: 8. There are 13 residues in the CDR3.

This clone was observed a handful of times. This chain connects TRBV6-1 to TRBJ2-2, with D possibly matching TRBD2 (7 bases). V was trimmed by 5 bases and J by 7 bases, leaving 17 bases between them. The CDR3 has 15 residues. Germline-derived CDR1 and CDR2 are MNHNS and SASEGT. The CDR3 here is CASSSHPRGGGELFF. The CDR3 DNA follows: TGTGCCAGCAGTTCCCACCCTAGGGGGGGCGGGGAGCTGTTTTTT.

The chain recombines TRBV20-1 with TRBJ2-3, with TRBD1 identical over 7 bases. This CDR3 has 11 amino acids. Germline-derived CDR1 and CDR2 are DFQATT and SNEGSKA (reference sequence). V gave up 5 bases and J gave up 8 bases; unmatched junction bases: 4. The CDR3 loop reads CSASRQGTQYF. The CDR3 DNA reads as TGCAGTGCTTCTAGACAGGGTACGCAGTATTTT.

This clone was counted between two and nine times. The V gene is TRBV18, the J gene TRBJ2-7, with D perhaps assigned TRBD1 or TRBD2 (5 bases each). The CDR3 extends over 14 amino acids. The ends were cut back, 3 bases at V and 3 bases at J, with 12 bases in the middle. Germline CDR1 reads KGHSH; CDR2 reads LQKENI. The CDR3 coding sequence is TGTGCCAGCTCACCCCGGGACGACCTCTACGAGCAGTACTTC. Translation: CASSPRDDLYEQYF.

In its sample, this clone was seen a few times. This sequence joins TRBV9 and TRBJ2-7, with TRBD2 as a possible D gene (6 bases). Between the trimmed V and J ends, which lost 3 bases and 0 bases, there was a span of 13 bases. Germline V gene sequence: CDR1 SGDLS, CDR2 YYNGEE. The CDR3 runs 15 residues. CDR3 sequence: CASSGSVGGSYEQYF. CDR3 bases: TGTGCCAGCAGCGGTAGTGTGGGGGGCTCCTACGAGCAGTACTTC. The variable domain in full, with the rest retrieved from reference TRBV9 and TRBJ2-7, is DSGVTQTPKHLITATGQRVTLRCSPRSGDLSVYWYQQSLDQGLQFLIQYYNGEERAKGNILERFSAQQFPDLHSELNLSSLELGDSALYFCASSGSVGGSYEQYFGPGTRLTVT.

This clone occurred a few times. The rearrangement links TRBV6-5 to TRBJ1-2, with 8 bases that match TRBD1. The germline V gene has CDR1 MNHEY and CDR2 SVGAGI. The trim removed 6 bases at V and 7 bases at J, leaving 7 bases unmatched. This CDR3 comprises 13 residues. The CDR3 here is CASRYDRGGGYTF. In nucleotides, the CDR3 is TGTGCCAGCAGATACGACAGGGGAGGTGGCTACACCTTC.

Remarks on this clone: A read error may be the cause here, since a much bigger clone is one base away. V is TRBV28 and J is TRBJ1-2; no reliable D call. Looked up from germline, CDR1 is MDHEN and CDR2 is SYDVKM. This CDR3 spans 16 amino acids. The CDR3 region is CPSSAPRVGSNYGYTF. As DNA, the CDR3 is TGTCCCAGCAGTGCGCCGCGGGTCGGATCTAACTATGGCTACACCTTC.

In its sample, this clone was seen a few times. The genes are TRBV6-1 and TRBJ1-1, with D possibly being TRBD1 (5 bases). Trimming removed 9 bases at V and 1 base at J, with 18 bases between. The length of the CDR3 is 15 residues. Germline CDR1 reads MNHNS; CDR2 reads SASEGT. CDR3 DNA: TGTGCCAGTAACCGAGCAGGGTGGAGGAACACTGAAGCTTTCTTT. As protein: CASNRAGWRNTEAFF.

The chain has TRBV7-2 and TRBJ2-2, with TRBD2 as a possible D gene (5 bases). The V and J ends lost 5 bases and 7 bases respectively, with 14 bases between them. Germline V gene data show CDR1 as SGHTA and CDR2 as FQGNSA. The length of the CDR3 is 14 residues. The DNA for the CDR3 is TGTGCCAGCAGCCCCTACCGGGGAAGCGGGGAGCTGTTTTTT. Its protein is CASSPYRGSGELFF.

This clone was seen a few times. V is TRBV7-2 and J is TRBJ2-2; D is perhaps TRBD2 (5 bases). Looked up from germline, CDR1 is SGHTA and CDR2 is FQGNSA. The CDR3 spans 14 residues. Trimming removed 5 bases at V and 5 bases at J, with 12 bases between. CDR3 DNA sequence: TGTGCCAGCAGCCCCTACCGGGGAACCGGGGAGCTGTTTTTT. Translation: CASSPYRGTGELFF.

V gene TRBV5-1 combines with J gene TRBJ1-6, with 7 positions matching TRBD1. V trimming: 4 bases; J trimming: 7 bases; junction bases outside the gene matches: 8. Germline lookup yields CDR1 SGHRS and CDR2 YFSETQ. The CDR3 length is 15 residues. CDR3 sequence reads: CASSTEQGTNSPLHF. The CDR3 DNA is TGCGCCAGCAGCACGGAACAGGGGACGAATTCACCCCTCCACTTT.

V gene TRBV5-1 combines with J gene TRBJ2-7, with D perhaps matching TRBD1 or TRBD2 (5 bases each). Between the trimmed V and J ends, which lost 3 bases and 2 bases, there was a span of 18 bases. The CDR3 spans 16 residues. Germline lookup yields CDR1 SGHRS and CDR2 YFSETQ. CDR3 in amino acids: CASSWAPGTRTYEQYF. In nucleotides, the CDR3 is TGCGCCAGCAGCTGGGCCCCGGGGACCAGGACCTACGAGCAGTACTTC.

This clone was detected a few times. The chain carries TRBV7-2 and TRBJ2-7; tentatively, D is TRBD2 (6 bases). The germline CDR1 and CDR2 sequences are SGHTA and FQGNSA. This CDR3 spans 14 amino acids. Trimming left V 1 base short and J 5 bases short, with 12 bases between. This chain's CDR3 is CASSLDGSRDEQYF. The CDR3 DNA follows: TGTGCCAGCAGCTTAGACGGGAGTCGGGACGAGCAGTACTTC.